The entry that follows covers one T cell receptor beta chain sequence. Its target is unknown. The CDR3 sequence is 16 residues long. Trimming removed 4 bases from V and 10 bases from J; junction bases left unmatched: 16. The germline V gene has CDR1 SGDLS and CDR2 YYNGEE. Quantitative 5'-RACE with molecular barcodes generated TCR beta libraries. MiXCR was run by TCRdb on the 5' RACE reads, yielding one entry per CDR3 protein. This sample has about 440,000 distinct CDR3 sequences, with roughly 18% found just once. This specimen comes from a study of CD8 T cells in ankylosing spondylitis. Study outcomes and limitations: Earlier work had already found some motif variants in reactive arthritis synovial fluid and blood. A motif in TCR beta, a set of 8 or 9 highly homologous variants, appeared characteristic of ankylosing spondylitis blood.

The chain employs TRBV9 and TRBJ2-1; the match to TRBD2 covers 8 bases. The sequencing input was blood, either unsorted or a sorted T cell fraction (not recorded which). The TCR comes from a male donor with ankylosing spondylitis. This CDR3 is CASSILRGGVELEQFF. The CDR3 DNA follows: TGTGCCAGCAGCATCCTTCGGGGGGGGGTGGAGTTGGAGCAGTTCTTC.